The 4 T cell receptor beta chains presented below share a single source sample, sequenced in a study of blood T cell repertoires in COVID-19. Assay used: immunoSEQ multiplex PCR; TCRdb lists only in-frame clones, some missing. The table includes about 300,000 clones, about 88% detected once. Material: peripheral blood. Receptors were obtained from a man in his 70s with acute or convalescent COVID-19.

The rearrangement links TRBV11-2 to TRBJ2-2; TRBD1 is a possible D gene (6 bases). The CDR3 is 16 residues long. The germline CDR1 and CDR2 sequences are SGHAT and FQNNGV. Trimming pared 5 bases from V and 1 base from J, leaving 14 bases between. CDR3 sequence: CASSPQGRGNTGELFF. DNA for the CDR3: TGTGCCAGCAGCCCCCAGGGCAGGGGGAACACCGGGGAGCTGTTTTTT.

A few counts support this clone. The V call is TRBV2, the J call TRBJ1-6; the D gene is possibly TRBD1 (6 bases). This CDR3 comprises 12 residues. The V end was cut by 6 bases, the J end by 10 bases, with 10 bases between. Germline assignment: CDR1 SNHLY and CDR2 FYNNEI. The CDR3 coding sequence is TGTGCCAGCAGGACAGGCGAATCACCCCTCCACTTT. Amino acid sequence: CASRTGESPLHF.

The CDR3 DNA follows: TGTGCCAGCAGCTTAGTTGGTGGTTCGGGTTCACCCCTCCACTTT. The encoded protein is CASSLVGGSGSPLHF. The chain joins TRBV7-2 to TRBJ1-6; no reliable D call. CDR1 SGHTA and CDR2 FQGNSA come from the germline V gene. This CDR3 has 15 residues. V was shortened by 1 base and J by 9 bases, with 13 bases between the two germline ends.

This rearrangement joins TRBV5-1 to TRBJ1-2; D might be TRBD1 (6 bases). The CDR3 is 14 residues long. The V gene's germline CDR1 is SGHRS and CDR2 YFSETQ. V lost 3 bases to trimming and J lost 2 bases, with 11 bases between them. CDR3 protein: CASSSGTLNYGYTF. In nucleotides, the CDR3 is TGCGCCAGCAGCTCCGGGACATTGAACTATGGCTACACCTTC.